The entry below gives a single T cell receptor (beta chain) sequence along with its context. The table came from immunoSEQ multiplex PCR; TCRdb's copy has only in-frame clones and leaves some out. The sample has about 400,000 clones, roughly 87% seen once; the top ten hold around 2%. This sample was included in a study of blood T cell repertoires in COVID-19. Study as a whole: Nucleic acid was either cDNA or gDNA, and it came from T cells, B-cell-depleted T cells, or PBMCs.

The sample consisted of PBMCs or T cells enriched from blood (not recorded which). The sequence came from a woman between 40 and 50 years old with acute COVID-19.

The DNA of the CDR3 is TGTGCCAGCAGTGCTCCCAGGCTTTACAATGAGCAGTTCTTC. This encodes CASSAPRLYNEQFF. This chain uses TRBV2 with TRBJ2-1; D uncertain. The CDR3 contains 14 residues. Trimming cost V 4 bases and J 4 bases, with 11 bases left between them. Germline V gives CDR1 SNHLY, CDR2 FYNNEI.